The 4 T cell receptor beta chains in this list originate from one sample, sequenced in a study of T-cell reconstitution after alpha-beta-depleted transplantation in children. Preparation of the TCRbeta library was carried out with unique molecular identifiers. Using its own MiXCR run on the PCR reads, TCRdb lists one record per CDR3 protein. The repertoire holds hundreds of thousands of distinct CDR3 sequences, with about 12% as singletons. The source material was PBMCs, sampled before TCRalphabeta/CD19-depleted stem cell transplant. The source of these receptors is a girl aged 2 to 10 with congenital amegakaryocytic thrombocytopenia, due to receive a stem cell transplant.

The chain uses TRBV7-2 and TRBJ2-1; 7 nucleotides match TRBD2. Germline V gives CDR1 SGHTA, CDR2 FQGNSA. V lost 8 bases to trimming and J lost 3 bases; unmatched junction nucleotides: 7. The length of the CDR3 is 14 residues. CDR3: CASAAASGYNEQFF. The DNA for the CDR3 is TGTGCCAGCGCCGCCGCTAGCGGCTACAATGAGCAGTTCTTC. Full variable domain (missing parts from reference TRBV7-2 and TRBJ2-1): GAGVSQSPSNKVTEKGKDVELRCDPISGHTALYWYRQSLGQGLEFLIYFQGNSAPDKSGLPSDRFSAERTGGSVSTLTIQRTQQEDSAVYLCASAAASGYNEQFFGPGTRLTVL.

The rearrangement uses TRBV28 and TRBJ2-5, with TRBD2 as a possible D gene (5 bases). Trimming left V 6 bases short and J 2 bases short, with 10 bases between. Per the germline V gene, CDR1 is MDHEN and CDR2 is SYDVKM. The CDR3 runs 13 residues. CDR3 sequence reads: CASSDSGQETQYF. The CDR3 coding sequence is TGTGCCAGCAGCGACTCGGGGCAAGAGACCCAGTACTTC.

In this sample, this clonotype turned up a few times. V and J are TRBV7-2 and TRBJ1-2, with D uncertain. V was cut by 1 base and J by 4 bases, with 19 bases left in between. The CDR3 contains 17 residues. Germline V gives CDR1 SGHTA, CDR2 FQGNSA. CDR3 region: CASSLVPPRTELYGYTF. The CDR3 nucleotides are TGTGCCAGCAGCTTAGTTCCCCCAAGGACGGAACTCTATGGCTACACCTTC.

This clonotype was observed many times. The CDR3: CASSPPASDEQFF. Here the CDR3 DNA reads TGTGCCAGCAGTCCGCCGGCTAGCGATGAGCAGTTCTTC. The chain joins TRBV12-3 or TRBV12-4 to TRBJ2-1; TRBD2 is a possible D gene (6 bases). V lost 5 bases to trimming and J lost 8 bases, with 13 bases between them. The CDR3 is made up of 13 amino acids.